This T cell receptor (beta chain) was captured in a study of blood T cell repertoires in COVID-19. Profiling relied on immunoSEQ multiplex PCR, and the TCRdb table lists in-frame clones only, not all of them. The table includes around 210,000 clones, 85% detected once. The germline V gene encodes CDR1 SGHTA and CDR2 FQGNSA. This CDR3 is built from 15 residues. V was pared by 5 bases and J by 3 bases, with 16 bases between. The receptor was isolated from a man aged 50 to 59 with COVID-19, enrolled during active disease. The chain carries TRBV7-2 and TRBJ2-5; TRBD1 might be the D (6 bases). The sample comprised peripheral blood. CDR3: CASSLGDNDEETQYF. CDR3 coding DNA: TGTGCCAGCAGCCTAGGGGACAATGATGAAGAGACCCAGTACTTC.